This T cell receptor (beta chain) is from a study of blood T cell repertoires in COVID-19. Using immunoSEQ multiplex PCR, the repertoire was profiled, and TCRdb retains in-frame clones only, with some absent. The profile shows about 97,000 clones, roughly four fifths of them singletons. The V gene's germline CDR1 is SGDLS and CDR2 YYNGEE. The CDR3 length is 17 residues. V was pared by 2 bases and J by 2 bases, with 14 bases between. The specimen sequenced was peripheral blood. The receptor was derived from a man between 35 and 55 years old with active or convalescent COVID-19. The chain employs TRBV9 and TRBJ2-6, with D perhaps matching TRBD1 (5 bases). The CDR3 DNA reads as TGTGCCAGCAGCGTGAATCAGGGAACTACTGGGGCCAACGTCCTGACTTTC. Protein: CASSVNQGTTGANVLTF. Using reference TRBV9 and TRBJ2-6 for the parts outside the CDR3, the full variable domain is DSGVTQTPKHLITATGQRVTLRCSPRSGDLSVYWYQQSLDQGLQFLIQYYNGEERAKGNILERFSAQQFPDLHSELNLSSLELGDSALYFCASSVNQGTTGANVLTFGAGSRLTVL.